Described below is a single T cell receptor beta chain sequence and its context. The data derive from a study of OX40 agonist ivuxolimab in advanced cancers. The table came from immunoSEQ multiplex PCR; TCRdb's copy has only in-frame clones and leaves some out. Here the sample spans 70,000 to 95,000 clones, under 95% being singletons. This TCR was sampled from an adult with an advanced solid tumor such as melanoma, head and neck, liver or kidney cancer. Sample: CD4+ or CD8+ T cells sorted from blood, taken in a trial of the OX40 agonist ivuxolimab.

CDR3 sequence: CASSLAAVIAGDYEQYF. CDR3 DNA sequence: TGTGCCAGCAGCTTAGCGGCGGTAATAGCGGGAGACTACGAGCAGTACTTC. The chain uses TRBV7-2 and TRBJ2-7; 9 bases are shared with TRBD2. The CDR3 has 17 residues. Germline trimming cut 0 bases from V and 3 bases from J; bases unmatched to any gene: 9. Germline-derived CDR1 and CDR2 are SGHTA and FQGNSA.